Listed below are T cell receptor beta chains from one sample, sequenced in a study of patients and donors after allogeneic stem cell transplantation. TCRdb analysed the RT-PCR reads with MiXCR anew, one entry per CDR3 protein. The table includes roughly 230,000 distinct CDR3 sequences, about 14% detected once. Sequenced sample: blood, either unsorted or a sorted T cell fraction (not recorded which). Every receptor here comes from a human donor who was either an allogeneic HSCT recipient or a stem cell or donor lymphocyte infusion donor (not recorded which). It is not recorded whose cells these are; they may come from a transplant donor. Each CDR3 is given with its conserved first and last residue. A D gene is named only where the DNA matches it firmly. Expanded clones are given a class, and other clones once, few, many or no size at all.

few,TRBD2,TRBV11-3,TRBJ2-2,CASSLGLAGAWTGELFF,TGTGCCAGCAGCTTAGGCCTAGCGGGAGCCTGGACCGGGGAGCTGTTTTTT
few,TRBD1,TRBV12-3/TRBV12-4,TRBJ2-5,CASSSQTGGWGETQYF,TGTGCCAGCAGTTCGCAGACAGGGGGCTGGGGAGAGACCCAGTACTTC
few,TRBD2,TRBV4-1,TRBJ2-3,CASSQDPGTSGSDTQYF,TGCGCCAGCAGCCAAGACCCCGGGACTAGCGGTTCAGATACGCAGTATTTT
many,-,TRBV12-3/TRBV12-4,TRBJ2-5,CASSYQDRETQYF,TGTGCCAGCAGTTATCAAGATCGAGAGACCCAGTACTTC
many,TRBD1,TRBV20-1,TRBJ1-2,CSAKDWTGYGYTF,TGCAGTGCGAAGGACTGGACAGGCTATGGCTACACCTTC
few,-,TRBV7-2,TRBJ2-6,CASSLISDGAGANVLTF,TGTGCCAGCAGCTTAATTTCAGACGGCGCTGGGGCCAACGTCCTGACTTTC
many,-,TRBV29-1,TRBJ1-1,CSVAPLKEAFF,TGCAGCGTTGCCCCCCTAAAGGAAGCTTTCTTT
few,-,TRBV10-3,TRBJ1-2,CAISEDRSSTF,TGTGCCATCAGTGAGGACCGTTCGAGCACCTTC
many,TRBD1,TRBV20-1,TRBJ1-2,CSALSGQGGGYTF,TGCAGTGCCCTTTCGGGACAGGGTGGCGGCTACACCTTC
-,-,TRBV5-1,TRBJ2-4,CASSLAQENIQYF,TGCGCCAGCAGCTTGGCACAGGAAAACATTCAGTACTTC
many,-,TRBV7-3,TRBJ2-3,CASSPNDGVKDTQYF,TGTGCCAGCAGCCCGAACGACGGGGTTAAGGATACGCAGTATTTT
many,-,TRBV4-1,TRBJ1-5,CASSQDSAGSYSNQPQHF,TGCGCCAGCAGCCAAGATTCGGCCGGGAGTTATAGCAATCAGCCCCAGCATTTT
-,-,TRBV6-5,TRBJ2-7,CASSGQWNEQYF,TGTGCCAGCAGTGGCCAGTGGAACGAGCAGTACTTC
-,-,TRBV20-1,TRBJ2-2,CSASWVSTGELFF,TGCAGTGCTAGTTGGGTGAGCACCGGGGAGCTGTTTTTT
many,-,TRBV20-1,TRBJ1-2,CSASFPGGYTF,TGCAGTGCTAGCTTTCCGGGAGGCTACACCTTC
many,TRBD1,TRBV9,TRBJ2-2,CATGTGARGRTGELFF,TGTGCCACCGGGACAGGGGCCCGGGGTAGGACCGGGGAGCTGTTTTTT
many,-,TRBV15,TRBJ1-1,CATSSRAPNTEAFF,TGTGCCACCAGCAGCCGAGCCCCGAACACTGAAGCTTTCTTT
few,TRBD1,TRBV7-8,TRBJ1-2,CASSFGTDGYTF,TGTGCCAGCAGCTTCGGGACAGACGGCTACACCTTC
many,-,TRBV20-1,TRBJ2-1,CSARGSGIHEQFF,TGCAGTGCTAGGGGGTCGGGGATACATGAGCAGTTCTTC
few,-,TRBV5-6,TRBJ1-2,CASSWTEDGYTF,TGTGCCAGCAGCTGGACAGAAGATGGCTACACCTTC
few,-,TRBV2,TRBJ2-3,CASSESLGVGDTQYF,TGTGCCAGCAGTGAAAGCCTAGGAGTGGGAGATACGCAGTATTTT
-,-,TRBV27,TRBJ1-1,CASSLVRGLNTEAFF,TGTGCCAGCAGTTTAGTAAGGGGGTTGAACACTGAAGCTTTCTTT
few,-,TRBV5-1,TRBJ2-1,CASQTAGPSYNEQFF,TGCGCCAGCCAGACGGCGGGGCCCTCCTACAATGAGCAGTTCTTC
-,TRBD2,TRBV2,TRBJ2-1,CASSEGLARNEQFF,TGTGCCAGCAGTGAAGGACTAGCGAGGAATGAGCAGTTCTTC
-,-,TRBV21-1,TRBJ2-7,CATNLGPSRRGYEQYF,TGTGCCACCAACTTGGGACCTAGCCGAAGAGGGTACGAGCAGTACTTC
few,TRBD2,TRBV7-6,TRBJ2-1,CASSLTGTNNNEQFF,TGTGCCAGCAGCCTAACCGGGACTAACAACAATGAGCAGTTCTTC
few,-,TRBV2,TRBJ1-5,CASTGDRLGNQPQHF,TGTGCCAGCACTGGAGACAGGTTAGGGAATCAGCCCCAGCATTTT
-,-,TRBV4-2,TRBJ1-5,CASSQAGQPQHF,TGTGCCAGCAGCCAAGCGGGTCAGCCCCAGCATTTT
-,-,TRBV5-1,TRBJ2-1,CASSPTTTVHSYNEQFF,TGCGCCAGCAGCCCCACAACCACAGTTCACTCCTACAATGAGCAGTTCTTC
-,-,TRBV19,TRBJ2-7,CASSIAGGTVSSYEQYF,TGTGCCAGTAGTATAGCAGGGGGGACGGTGAGCTCCTACGAGCAGTACTTC
many,TRBD2,TRBV11-3,TRBJ2-1,CASSLGLANEQFF,TGTGCCAGCAGCTTAGGACTAGCGAATGAGCAGTTCTTC
few,-,TRBV14,TRBJ1-4,CASSPRISANEKLFF,TGTGCCAGCAGCCCCAGGATCTCGGCTAATGAAAAACTGTTTTTT
many,-,TRBV29-1,TRBJ1-1,CSVEGQTNTEAFF,TGCAGCGTTGAAGGACAGACGAACACTGAAGCTTTCTTT
few,TRBD1,TRBV12-3/TRBV12-4,TRBJ1-1,CASSTETGVWRTEAFF,TGTGCCAGCAGTACAGAGACAGGGGTATGGAGGACTGAAGCTTTCTTT
-,TRBD1,TRBV7-2,TRBJ1-4,CASSPGTGVEKLFF,TGTGCCAGCAGCCCCGGGACAGGCGTGGAAAAACTGTTTTTT
-,TRBD1,TRBV9,TRBJ1-5,CASSVAPDRGSNQPQHF,TGTGCCAGCAGCGTAGCACCGGACAGGGGTAGCAATCAGCCCCAGCATTTT
-,-,TRBV6-1,TRBJ1-2,CASKVGDYGYTF,TGTGCCTCTAAAGTGGGGGACTATGGCTACACCTTC
many,TRBD1,TRBV6-1,TRBJ2-1,CASNRDRAIEQFF,TGTGCCAGCAACCGAGACAGGGCGATCGAGCAGTTCTTC
few,TRBD2,TRBV7-9,TRBJ2-3,CASSRSSGGAGDTQYF,TGTGCCAGCAGTCGATCTAGCGGGGGCGCTGGGGATACGCAGTATTTT
few,-,TRBV6-1,TRBJ2-2,CASRRWLPPNTGELFF,TGTGCCAGCAGAAGGTGGCTTCCCCCCAACACCGGGGAGCTGTTTTTT
-,TRBD1,TRBV20-1,TRBJ1-1,CSARAKQGALTEAFF,TGCAGTGCTAGAGCAAAACAGGGGGCTCTGACTGAAGCTTTCTTT
-,TRBD1,TRBV6-2/TRBV6-3,TRBJ2-7,CASSYGQGVNEQYF,TGTGCCAGCAGTTACGGGCAGGGGGTCAACGAGCAGTACTTC
-,-,TRBV20-1,TRBJ2-5,CSTTPRRRRGGETQYF,TGCAGCACTACCCCCCGTAGACGTAGGGGGGGGGAGACCCAGTACTTC
-,-,TRBV6-2/TRBV6-3,TRBJ1-1,CASGGSEGTRAFF,TGTGCCAGCGGGGGCAGCGAGGGGACGAGAGCTTTCTTT
many,TRBD2,TRBV7-2,TRBJ2-7,CASGPQRGSSYEQYF,TGTGCCAGCGGGCCCCAGCGGGGGAGCTCCTACGAGCAGTACTTC
many,-,TRBV5-1,TRBJ2-7,CASSLGDRLSYEQYF,TGCGCCAGCAGCTTGGGAGACAGGCTCTCCTACGAGCAGTACTTC
few,-,TRBV11-3,TRBJ1-1,CASSLVGLAGVAEAFF,TGTGCCAGCAGCTTAGTAGGATTGGCAGGGGTGGCTGAAGCTTTCTTT
-,TRBD2,TRBV5-4,TRBJ2-1,CASSLVGGGDFNEQFF,TGTGCCAGCAGCTTGGTGGGCGGGGGGGATTTCAATGAGCAGTTCTTC